This T cell receptor (beta chain) was identified in a study of T-cell reconstitution after alpha-beta-depleted transplantation in children. The CDR3 is 17 amino acids. V was pared by 4 bases and J by 1 base, with 8 bases of the junction left unmatched. CDR1 is KGHDR and CDR2 is SFDVKD in the germline V gene. Unique molecular identifiers tagged the TCRbeta library. MiXCR was run by TCRdb on the PCR reads, yielding one entry per CDR3 protein. This sample has about 490,000 distinct CDR3 sequences, with about 10% found just once. Overall study findings and caveats: The main origin of T-cell counts and diversity one year after transplant was newly produced T cells. Approximately two months post-transplant, alpha-beta T cells reportedly originated from several hundred expanded graft clones. Surviving recipient T cells and thymic progenitors produced the high day-60 TCRbeta diversity seen in some patients.

This clonotype was found many times. Antigen unknown. Sequenced material: PBMCs, taken before TCRalphabeta/CD19-depleted stem cell transplant. This TCR derives from a child younger than 10 with inherited bone marrow failure, due to receive a stem cell transplant. The chain combines TRBV24-1 with TRBJ2-2, with 7 bases identical to TRBD1. The chain's CDR3 is CATSEETPGGNTGELFF. CDR3 DNA sequence: TGTGCCACCAGTGAGGAAACCCCAGGGGGGAACACCGGGGAGCTGTTTTTT.